These 7 T cell receptor beta chains were sequenced from one sample in a study of blood T cell repertoires in COVID-19. Assay: immunoSEQ multiplex PCR; the TCRdb copy retains only in-frame clones and omits some. The sample has almost 200,000 clones, roughly 77% seen once. Sequencing used peripheral blood. These receptors all stem from a woman aged 40 to 49 with COVID-19, enrolled during active disease.

The chain employs TRBV5-1 and TRBJ2-3; 10 bases agree with TRBD1. With 4 bases clipped from V and 2 bases from J, the junction kept 4 bases outside the gene matches. Germline V gene lookup returns CDR1 SGHRS and CDR2 YFSETQ. This CDR3 has 15 amino acids. CDR3: CASSRDRGYTDTQYF. The CDR3 DNA follows: TGCGCCAGCAGCAGGGACAGGGGCTACACAGATACGCAGTATTTT.

The chain joins TRBV24-1 to TRBJ2-1; 7 bases match TRBD2. Germline V CDR1 and CDR2: KGHDR, SFDVKD. V shed 7 bases, J shed 3 bases, and the junction held 8 bases outside the gene matches. CDR3 size: 15 residues. The CDR3 loop is CATSPSGVGYNEQFF. CDR3 coding DNA: TGTGCCACCAGCCCGAGCGGGGTAGGCTACAATGAGCAGTTCTTC.

This clone was seen just once. The chain carries TRBV5-6 and TRBJ2-3, with 13 bases that match TRBD2. With V trimmed by 4 bases and J by 8 bases, 4 bases remained unmatched. The CDR3 has 14 amino acids. Germline lookup yields CDR1 SGHDT and CDR2 YYEEEE. Here the CDR3 DNA reads TGTGCCAGCAGCCGTGGACTAGCGGGAGTTACGCAGTATTTT. Amino acids: CASSRGLAGVTQYF.

The CDR3 here is CASSYPAEDGYTF. DNA of the CDR3: TGTGCCAGCAGTTACCCGGCGGAGGATGGCTACACCTTC. The chain links TRBV6-6 to TRBJ1-2; D is unresolved. This CDR3 is built from 13 residues. The ends were cut back, 2 bases at V and 6 bases at J, with 10 bases in the middle. Germline assignment: CDR1 MNHNY and CDR2 SVGAGI (reference sequence).

The V and J genes are TRBV18 and TRBJ2-7; 7 bases match TRBD1. The CDR3 spans 15 residues. Germline-derived CDR1 and CDR2 are KGHSH and LQKENI. The V segment lost 6 bases and the J segment 0 bases; nucleotides outside the gene matches: 8. The CDR3 DNA reads as TGTGCCAGCTCCCCTGGGACAGCGAACTCCTACGAGCAGTACTTC. Amino acid sequence: CASSPGTANSYEQYF.

V usage is TRBV6-5 and J usage is TRBJ1-2; TRBD1 matches at 7 bases. From germline, CDR1 is MNHEY and CDR2 SVGAGI. V lost 4 bases and J lost 5; bases outside the gene matches: 7. There are 14 residues in the CDR3. The CDR3 sequence: CASSFQRGPYGYTF. CDR3 nucleotide sequence: TGTGCCAGCAGTTTCCAGAGGGGGCCTTATGGCTACACCTTC.

This clone was detected many times. This rearrangement joins TRBV6-5 to TRBJ2-7; D is ambiguous. CDR3 length equals 12 residues. V shed 10 bases and J shed 0 bases, with 10 bases lying between them. CDR1 is MNHEY, CDR2 SVGAGI, per germline. CDR3 DNA sequence: TGTGCCATTAAGACACCCTCCTACGAGCAGTACTTC. Amino acids: CAIKTPSYEQYF.